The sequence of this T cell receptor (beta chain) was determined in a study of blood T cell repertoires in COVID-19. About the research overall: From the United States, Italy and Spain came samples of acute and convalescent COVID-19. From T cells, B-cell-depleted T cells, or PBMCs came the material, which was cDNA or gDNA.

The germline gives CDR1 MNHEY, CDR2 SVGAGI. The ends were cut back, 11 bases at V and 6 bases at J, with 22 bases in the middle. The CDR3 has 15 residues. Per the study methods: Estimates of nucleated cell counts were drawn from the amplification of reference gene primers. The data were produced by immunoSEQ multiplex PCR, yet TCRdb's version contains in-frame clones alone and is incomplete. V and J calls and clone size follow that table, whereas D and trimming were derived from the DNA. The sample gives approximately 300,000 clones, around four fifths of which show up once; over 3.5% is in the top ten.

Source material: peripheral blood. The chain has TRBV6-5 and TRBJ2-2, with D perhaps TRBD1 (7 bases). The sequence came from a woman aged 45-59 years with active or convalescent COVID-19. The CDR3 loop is CAGTTGEAVSGELFF. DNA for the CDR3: TGTGCCGGGACAACAGGGGAGGCGGTCTCCGGGGAGCTGTTTTTT.